One and the same sample provided the 27 T cell receptor beta chains below, sequenced in a study of T cell responses to AZD1222 COVID-19 vaccine. The protocol was immunoSEQ multiplex PCR, while the TCRdb copy is restricted to in-frame clones and leaves out a portion. The sample holds some 20,000 clones; roughly 80% are singletons and the top ten take around 15%. Here the sequenced sample was peripheral blood, taken 28 days after the second AZD1222 dose. Receptor source: an adult who received the AZD1222 COVID-19 vaccine.

In nucleotides, the CDR3 is TGTGCCAGCACTGGGACTAGCGATGATGAGCAGTTCTTC. Protein product: CASTGTSDDEQFF. This chain joins TRBV27 and TRBJ2-1; 10 bases agree with TRBD2. Germline V lookup: CDR1 MNHEY, CDR2 SMNVEV (reference sequence). After removal of 7 bases from V and 8 bases from J, the junction contained 5 bases not matched to a gene. The CDR3 has 13 amino acids.

The rearrangement joins TRBV19 to TRBJ2-3; 13 nucleotides align to TRBD2. The CDR3 consists of 18 residues. The germline CDR1 and CDR2 sequences are LNHDA and SQIVND (reference sequence). Losses at the gene ends were 2 bases for V and 2 bases for J; bases not matched to a gene: 7. DNA of the CDR3: TGTGCCAGTAGTATATACGCGGGGACTAGCGGGACCACAGATACGCAGTATTTT. Its protein product is CASSIYAGTSGTTDTQYF. Full variable domain (rest looked up from reference TRBV19 and TRBJ2-3): DGGITQSPKYLFRKEGQNVTLSCEQNLNHDAMYWYRQDPGQGLRLIYYSQIVNDFQKGDIAEGYSVSREKKESFPLTVTSAQKNPTAFYLCASSIYAGTSGTTDTQYFGPGTRLTVL.

The chain employs TRBV7-6 and TRBJ1-1; D is possibly TRBD1 (5 bases). The CDR3 runs to 15 residues. Germline CDR1 reads SGHVS; CDR2 reads FNYEAQ. Trimming took 5 bases from V and 1 from J, leaving 14 bases between them. As DNA, the CDR3 is TGTGCCAGCAGCGGGAGTGGGGGTCCGAACACTGAAGCTTTCTTT. Amino acids: CASSGSGGPNTEAFF.

The sample holds one count of this clone. The rearrangement links TRBV19 to TRBJ2-5, with D unresolved. Between the trimmed V and J ends, which lost 5 bases and 2 bases, there was a span of 12 bases. This CDR3 comprises 14 residues. Germline loops: CDR1 LNHDA, CDR2 SQIVND (reference sequence). In nucleotides, the CDR3 is TGTGCCAGTAGTCCCGGCGGTTGGCAAGAGACCCAGTACTTC. This gives the protein CASSPGGWQETQYF. Looking up the rest from reference TRBV19 and TRBJ2-5 gives the full variable domain: DGGITQSPKYLFRKEGQNVTLSCEQNLNHDAMYWYRQDPGQGLRLIYYSQIVNDFQKGDIAEGYSVSREKKESFPLTVTSAQKNPTAFYLCASSPGGWQETQYFGPGTRLLVL.

V is TRBV5-1 and J is TRBJ2-2, with 7 nucleotides matching TRBD2. The CDR3 covers 17 residues. The ends lost 0 bases at V and 6 bases at J; junction bases unmatched: 11. Germline CDR1 SGHRS, CDR2 YFSETQ. The CDR3: CASSLASGGRGAGELFF. In nucleotides, the CDR3 is TGCGCCAGCAGCTTGGCCTCGGGAGGACGCGGGGCCGGGGAGCTGTTTTTT.

V and J are TRBV7-8 and TRBJ2-7; the D gene is possibly TRBD2 (7 bases). This CDR3 contains 14 residues. The V gene's germline CDR1 is SGHVS and CDR2 FQNEAQ. Trimming stripped 3 bases from V and 1 base from J, with 10 bases between. This CDR3 reads CASSLGGPSYEQYF. The CDR3 DNA is TGTGCCAGCAGCTTGGGGGGGCCATCCTACGAGCAGTACTTC.

The V gene is TRBV7-9, the J gene TRBJ1-4; D is undetermined. CDR3 length: 15 amino acids. V dropped 6 bases and J dropped 6 bases, with 17 bases sitting between them. Per the germline V gene, CDR1 is SEHNR and CDR2 is FQNEAQ (reference sequence). CDR3 bases: TGTGCCAGCAGACAAGACTGGGGAGTGGATGAAAAACTGTTTTTT. Its protein is CASRQDWGVDEKLFF.

The chain has TRBV5-1 and TRBJ2-5, with no clear D. The CDR3 totals 13 residues. Trimming left V 4 bases short and J 1 base short, with 8 bases between. Germline V CDR1 and CDR2: SGHRS, YFSETQ. The CDR3 nucleotides read TGCGCCAGCAGCCCCCGGATCCAAGAGACCCAGTACTTC. Protein product: CASSPRIQETQYF.

The rearrangement joins TRBV7-8 to TRBJ2-3; D is ambiguous. Per the germline V gene, CDR1 is SGHVS and CDR2 is FQNEAQ. The CDR3 loop spans 13 amino acids. Trimming took off 6 bases at V and 6 bases at J, with 13 bases between the two ends. The DNA of the CDR3 is TGTGCCAGCAGACTAAGATTGTTGGATACGCAGTATTTT. Encoded protein: CASRLRLLDTQYF.

The chain couples TRBV6-2 or TRBV6-3 to TRBJ2-5; weak D call: TRBD1 (5 bases). The CDR3 covers 15 residues. CDR1 MNHEY and CDR2 SVGEGT come from the germline V gene. V was cut by 5 bases and J by 1 base, with 14 bases left in between. This chain's CDR3 is CASSHTLDSQETQYF. The CDR3 bases are TGTGCCAGCAGTCACACTCTTGACAGCCAAGAGACCCAGTACTTC.

This clone was seen a single time. This chain joins TRBV10-3 and TRBJ1-5; TRBD1 aligns across 9 bases. The V gene end was trimmed by 6 bases and the J gene end by 6 bases; junction bases not matched to a gene: 6. Germline V CDR1 and CDR2: ENHRY, SYGVKD. This CDR3 is built from 14 residues. CDR3 sequence: CAIRQDRGGQPQHF. In DNA form, the CDR3 reads TGTGCCATCAGACAGGACAGGGGTGGTCAGCCCCAGCATTTT.

The chain links TRBV6-2 or TRBV6-3 to TRBJ2-5; no firm D call. This CDR3 has 13 amino acids. The V end was cut by 0 bases, the J end by 5 bases, with 7 bases between. Germline V CDR1 and CDR2: MNHEY, SVGEGT. CDR3 sequence reads: CASSYSGYETQYF. The CDR3 nucleotides are TGTGCCAGCAGTTACTCGGGGTACGAGACCCAGTACTTC.

The V call is TRBV3-1 (or the pseudogene TRBV3-2), the J call TRBJ2-7; no firm D call. Between the trimmed V and J ends, which lost 0 bases and 3 bases, there was a span of 6 bases. The CDR3 is 13 residues long. Per the germline V gene, CDR1 is LGHDT and CDR2 is YNNKEL (reference sequence). The CDR3 spells CASSQDQRYEQYF. CDR3 nucleotides: TGTGCCAGCAGCCAAGATCAGCGCTACGAGCAGTACTTC.

The V call is TRBV7-3, the J call TRBJ2-1; 8 positions match TRBD1. V lost 3 bases, J lost 6 bases, and 1 base stayed unmatched. This CDR3 has 13 residues. Germline assignment: CDR1 SGHTA and CDR2 FQGTGA. The CDR3 region is CASSLTGVNEQFF. CDR3 coding DNA: TGTGCCAGCAGCTTGACAGGGGTCAATGAGCAGTTCTTC.

This sequence joins TRBV11-3 and TRBJ2-7; perhaps TRBD1 as D (8 bases). Germline V lookup: CDR1 SGHNT, CDR2 YENEEA. The V end was cut by 5 bases, the J end by 6 bases, with 17 bases between. The CDR3 loop spans 14 amino acids. The CDR3 DNA follows: TGTGCCAGCAGCCCGAACAGGGGGGGCGGCGAGCAGTACTTC. Amino acid sequence: CASSPNRGGGEQYF. Using reference TRBV11-3 and TRBJ2-7 for the parts outside the CDR3, the full variable domain is EAGVVQSPRYKIIEKKQPVAFWCNPISGHNTLYWYLQNLGQGPELLIRYENEEAVDDSQLPKDRFSAERLKGVDSTLKIQPAELGDSAVYLCASSPNRGGGEQYFGPGTRLTVT.

This clone was observed a handful of times. V and J are TRBV7-8 and TRBJ2-7; 9 bases map to TRBD1. The CDR3 is 15 amino acids. Germline loops: CDR1 SGHVS, CDR2 FQNEAQ. V trimming: 5 bases; J trimming: 7 bases; junction bases outside the gene matches: 12. This CDR3 is CASSPGGQGHKEQYF. The CDR3 nucleotides read TGTGCCAGCAGCCCAGGGGGACAGGGCCATAAAGAGCAGTACTTC.

The rearrangement links TRBV19 to TRBJ2-7, with no clear D. CDR1 LNHDA and CDR2 SQIVND come from the germline V gene (reference sequence). The CDR3 has 15 residues. V lost 5 bases, J lost 0 bases, and 14 bases lay in between. The CDR3 bases are TGTGCCAGTAGTCTACGCGAACCGGGCTCCTACGAGCAGTACTTC. It is translated as CASSLREPGSYEQYF. Full variable domain (missing parts from reference TRBV19 and TRBJ2-7): DGGITQSPKYLFRKEGQNVTLSCEQNLNHDAMYWYRQDPGQGLRLIYYSQIVNDFQKGDIAEGYSVSREKKESFPLTVTSAQKNPTAFYLCASSLREPGSYEQYFGPGTRLTVT.

The J gene is TRBJ1-2, the V gene TRBV14; weak D call: TRBD1 (6 bases). Germline values: CDR1 SGHDN, CDR2 FVKESK. The germline V and J ends were trimmed by 4 bases and 8 bases, with 14 bases remaining between them. CDR3 length equals 13 residues. The CDR3, as DNA: TGTGCCAGCAGCCCTTCAGGGGTCGGCGGCTACACCTTC. Its protein is CASSPSGVGGYTF.

The V call is TRBV29-1, the J call TRBJ2-7, with 7 positions matching TRBD1. This CDR3 has 15 residues. V dropped 3 bases and J dropped 0; count of bases not matched to a gene: 8. Germline-derived CDR1 and CDR2 are SQVTM and ANQGSEA. CDR3 loop: CSVDFRAGGSYEQYF. The CDR3 coding sequence is TGCAGCGTTGATTTTCGAGCAGGGGGCTCCTACGAGCAGTACTTC.

The V gene is TRBV7-2, the J gene TRBJ1-4; no clear D gene. Trimming took off 2 bases at V and 3 bases at J, with 10 bases between the two ends. Germline-derived CDR1 and CDR2 are SGHTA and FQGNSA. This CDR3 has 15 amino acids. The CDR3 sequence: CASSLRAAANEKLFF. Written as DNA, the CDR3 is TGTGCCAGCAGCTTAAGAGCCGCTGCTAATGAAAAACTGTTTTTT.

This chain links TRBV5-1 with TRBJ2-7; 9 bases are shared with TRBD2. The CDR3 loop spans 17 amino acids. V dropped 4 bases and J dropped 7; count of bases not matched to a gene: 18. Germline CDR1 reads SGHRS; CDR2 reads YFSETQ. Here the CDR3 reads CASSLRFTGTSSLEQYF. CDR3 bases: TGCGCCAGCAGCCTCCGCTTCACCGGGACTAGCAGCCTGGAGCAGTACTTC.

This clone was counted between two and nine times. This rearrangement joins TRBV30 to TRBJ1-4, with 7 bases identical to TRBD1. The germline CDR1 and CDR2 sequences are GTSNPN and SVGIG (reference sequence). V lost 5 bases and J lost 8; bases outside the gene matches: 8. The CDR3 spans 13 residues. The CDR3 nucleotides read TGTGCCTGGCGCGGGACAGAGGAAGAAAAACTGTTTTTT. Translating it yields CAWRGTEEEKLFF.

The rearrangement links TRBV19 to TRBJ1-2; tentatively, D is TRBD1 (6 bases). Trimming took 6 bases from V and 0 from J, leaving 11 bases between them. Germline V lookup: CDR1 LNHDA, CDR2 SQIVND (reference sequence). This CDR3 spans 14 amino acids. The CDR3 reads CASSPDSSNYGYTF. The CDR3 DNA sequence: TGTGCCAGTAGCCCGGACAGTTCTAACTATGGCTACACCTTC.

The chain links TRBV5-4 to TRBJ2-7; 9 nucleotides align to TRBD1. Germline CDR1 is SGHNT and CDR2 is YYREEE (reference sequence). J lost 4 bases, V lost 0 bases, and 2 bases had no gene match. The CDR3 covers 14 residues. The CDR3 is CASSLVGTGYEQYF. DNA for the CDR3: TGTGCCAGCAGCTTGGTCGGGACAGGGTACGAGCAGTACTTC.

This clone was detected only a few times. The chain carries TRBV28 and TRBJ2-7; 10 bases align to TRBD1. Germline trimming cut 6 bases from V and 7 bases from J; bases unmatched to any gene: 12. This CDR3 region has 15 residues. Per germline, CDR1 MDHEN and CDR2 SYDVKM. The CDR3 coding sequence is TGTGCCAGCAGCCGCCTCTCCGGGACAGGGGTTGAGCAGTACTTC. This translates into CASSRLSGTGVEQYF.

In the case of this clone: One junction end disagrees with the germline gene, perhaps due to a read error. V gene TRBV29-1 combines with J gene TRBJ1-1; a weak D match, TRBD1 (5 bases). The CDR3 consists of 16 residues. Germline V lookup: CDR1 SQVTM, CDR2 ANQGSEA. The DNA of the CDR3 is TGCAGCGTTGTTCTAGCGGCTGGGGCGAGGGTCACTGAAGTTTTCTTT. Encoded protein: CSVVLAAGARVTEVFF.

The V and J genes are TRBV7-2 and TRBJ1-4, with D maybe TRBD1 (5 bases). Germline-derived CDR1 and CDR2 are SGHTA and FQGNSA. Trimming removed 3 bases from V and 7 bases from J, with 12 bases in between. The CDR3 has 14 residues. The CDR3 protein is CASSFGGFGEKLFF. CDR3 DNA sequence: TGTGCCAGCAGCTTTGGGGGGTTTGGTGAAAAACTGTTTTTT. Full variable domain (rest looked up from reference TRBV7-2 and TRBJ1-4): GAGVSQSPSNKVTEKGKDVELRCDPISGHTALYWYRQSLGQGLEFLIYFQGNSAPDKSGLPSDRFSAERTGGSVSTLTIQRTQQEDSAVYLCASSFGGFGEKLFFGSGTQLSVL.